A single sample gave rise to the 12 T cell receptor beta chains below, sequenced in a study of blood T cells in healthy people across ages. Through a sample-barcoded 5' primer and a J-beta primer mix, a second PCR was run for roughly 6 to 11 cycles. Via MiXCR, TCRdb re-called the 5' RACE reads, giving one row per CDR3 protein. The data hold about 800,000 distinct CDR3 sequences, with just under 25% observed a single time. The same specimen was also included in a second study, on T cells of mothers and their children.

Material: blood. The receptor source for this set is a boy between 10 and 17 years old in good health.

This clonotype was counted between two and nine times. This chain connects TRBV9 to TRBJ2-3, with 13 bases aligning to TRBD2. The V gene end was trimmed by 0 bases and the J gene end by 10 bases; junction bases not matched to a gene: 2. Looked up from germline, CDR1 is SGDLS and CDR2 is YYNGEE. CDR3 size: 14 residues. CDR3 region: CASSVELAGGAQYF. The CDR3 DNA is TGTGCCAGCAGCGTAGAACTAGCGGGAGGGGCGCAGTATTTT.

This clonotype has a handful of counts. DNA for the CDR3: TGTGCCAGCAGCCAGGAATTGGACACCGGGGAGCTGTTTTTT. Translated, it gives CASSQELDTGELFF. The V and J genes are TRBV3-1 and TRBJ2-2, with unresolved D. V lost 3 bases to trimming and J lost 3 bases, with 8 bases between them. Germline lookup yields CDR1 LGHDT and CDR2 YNNKEL (reference sequence). The CDR3 has 14 amino acids.

This chain joins TRBV11-2 and TRBJ2-5; 11 positions agree with TRBD1. The J call is in doubt because the DNA end fits TRBJ2-7 better. This CDR3 is 16 amino acids long. Germline V lookup: CDR1 SGHAT, CDR2 FQNNGV. In nucleotides, the CDR3 is TGTGCCAGCAGCTCCATAGGACAGGGGGCTGCCTACGAGCAGTACTTC. Encoded protein: CASSSIGQGAAYEQYF.

This clonotype was counted a few times. V gene TRBV29-1 combines with J gene TRBJ1-2, with D hard to call. Germline CDR1 and CDR2: SQVTM and ANQGSEA. Trimming removed 3 bases at V and 3 bases at J, with 8 bases between. This CDR3 is 12 amino acids long. The CDR3 sequence is CSVEEGYYGYTF. CDR3 coding DNA: TGCAGCGTTGAGGAGGGCTACTATGGCTACACCTTC. The full variable domain, in which reference TRBV29-1 and TRBJ1-2 provide the parts outside the CDR3, is SAVISQKPSRDICQRGTSLTIQCQVDSQVTMMFWYRQQPGQSLTLIATANQGSEATYESGFVIDKFPISRPNLTFSTLTVSNMSPEDSSIYLCSVEEGYYGYTFGSGTRLTVV.

This clonotype appeared many times. The CDR3 sequence: CASSRGYNEQFF. In DNA form, the CDR3 reads TGTGCCAGCTCACGCGGTTACAATGAGCAGTTCTTC. V and J are TRBV6-5 and TRBJ2-1, with no clear D. The ends were cut back, 8 bases at V and 4 bases at J, with 9 bases in the middle. CDR3 length: 12 residues. Germline V lookup: CDR1 MNHEY, CDR2 SVGAGI.

This chain links TRBV5-1 with TRBJ2-7; 8 nucleotides line up with TRBD1. Germline CDR1 reads SGHRS; CDR2 reads YFSETQ. V trimming: 0 bases; J trimming: 7 bases; junction bases outside the gene matches: 9. CDR3 size: 15 residues. The CDR3 DNA reads TGCGCCAGCAGCTTGGGGGGACAGGACCCCTGGGAGCAGTACTTC. Its protein product is CASSLGGQDPWEQYF.

In this sample, this clonotype turned up a few times. The genes are TRBV5-1 and TRBJ1-2, with 7 bases aligning to TRBD1. Germline loops: CDR1 SGHRS, CDR2 YFSETQ. V trimming: 3 bases; J trimming: 4 bases; junction bases outside the gene matches: 9. The CDR3 extends over 15 amino acids. CDR3 coding DNA: TGCGCCAGCAGCTCAACCGGGACAGCCTCCTATGGCTACACCTTC. Translated: CASSSTGTASYGYTF.

This clonotype was seen only a few times. The J gene is TRBJ2-3, the V gene TRBV29-1, with 11 positions matching TRBD1. V lost 1 base, J lost 8 bases, and 17 bases stayed unmatched. The germline V gene has CDR1 SQVTM and CDR2 ANQGSEA. The CDR3 has 18 residues. The DNA of the CDR3 is TGCAGCGTTGAAGGATTCATCTTGGGACAGGGGGAATGGTTTACGCAGTATTTT. Protein: CSVEGFILGQGEWFTQYF.

The chain recombines TRBV29-1 with TRBJ2-1; 14 bases map to TRBD2. J lost 8 bases, V lost 4 bases, and 7 bases had no gene match. This CDR3 contains 15 residues. Per germline, CDR1 SQVTM and CDR2 ANQGSEA. CDR3 coding DNA: TGCAGCGTTGGGGCGGGACTAGCGGGAGTTTATGAGCAGTTCTTC. Translating it yields CSVGAGLAGVYEQFF.

The V gene is TRBV29-1, the J gene TRBJ2-5, with no clear D. From germline, CDR1 is SQVTM and CDR2 ANQGSEA. V gave up 3 bases and J gave up 4 bases, with 6 bases separating them. The CDR3 contains 11 residues. This CDR3 is CSVEILETQYF. CDR3 nucleotide sequence: TGCAGCGTTGAGATTCTAGAGACCCAGTACTTC.

This clonotype was recorded a few times. The V call is TRBV28, the J call TRBJ1-5, with unresolved D. In germline, CDR1 is MDHEN, CDR2 SYDVKM. The CDR3 extends over 11 amino acids. V was cut by 3 bases and J by 9 bases, with 6 bases left in between. The CDR3 DNA sequence: TGTGCCAGCAGTTTCGGGTTGCCCCAGCATTTT. Translation gives CASSFGLPQHF.

In its sample, this clonotype was seen a few times. The chain uses TRBV6-1 and TRBJ2-7, with TRBD1 matching over 10 bases. Germline CDR1 is MNHNS and CDR2 is SASEGT. The CDR3 length is 18 residues. Trimming removed 1 base from V and 0 bases from J; junction bases left unmatched: 9. CDR3: CASSEGGQGRTLSYEQYF. The DNA of the CDR3 is TGTGCCAGCAGTGAAGGGGGACAGGGGAGGACTCTCTCCTACGAGCAGTACTTC.